This T cell receptor (beta chain) emerged from a study of blood T cell repertoires in COVID-19. The overall study: The United States, Italy and Spain supplied acute and convalescent COVID-19 samples. Sample material is recorded as cDNA or gDNA derived from T cells, B-cell-depleted T cells, or PBMCs.

In the original workflow: From reference gene primer amplification, estimates of nucleated cell counts were derived. Only in-frame clones appear in the TCRdb table, and some are missing; sequencing was by immunoSEQ multiplex PCR. The V and J calls and the clone size are those of that table, but D and trimming were determined from the DNA. This sample yields about 170,000 clones, of which about nine tenths are seen a single time; 1.6% belongs to the top ten. The material sequenced was peripheral blood. The clonotype was recovered from a woman aged 45-60 years with acute or convalescent COVID-19.

This CDR3 reads CASSLVSRNYGYTF. In DNA, the CDR3 is TGTGCCAGCAGCTTAGTGTCTAGAAACTATGGCTACACCTTC. The chain joins TRBV7-2 to TRBJ1-2; D remains unclear. In germline, CDR1 is SGHTA, CDR2 FQGNSA. Trimming took off 1 base at V and 2 bases at J, with 8 bases between the two ends. CDR3 length: 14 residues.